The subject of this entry is one T cell receptor (beta chain). Its binding antigen is unknown. Base qualities were left out, and no much larger clone turns up one base away. V drops 0 bases and J drops 12 bases, leaving 18 bases in between. From the germline V gene (reference sequence), CDR1 is LGHDT and CDR2 is YNNKEL. The CDR3 measures 15 amino acids from cysteine to phenylalanine. The only DNA kept is the CDR3, 45 bases in frame from the first base. This sample is part of a study of blood T cell repertoires in COVID-19 (dated by TCRdb to the early 2020s). Study-wide context: Collaborator samples came from the United States, Italy and Spain and covered acute and convalescent phases of COVID-19. The material from the prospective study consisted of cDNA or gDNA derived from T cells, B-cell-depleted T cells, or PBMCs. Deeply sampled blood TCRbeta repertoires from subjects exposed to, actively infected with, or recovered from COVID-19 were included in the dataset. The repertoires were made available in a free public database intended to serve as a resource for research on the immune response to SARS-CoV-2. The samples were drawn from two sources: the first 160 participants of the ongoing ImmuneRACE study, and 1,200 or so subjects contributed by 6 global collaborators. Nearly every sample came with metadata listing a de-identified subject ID, COVID-19 status, age in years and sex. HLA class I and class II types, where available, came from metadata supplied by the sample provider rather than from assay-based typing. General study outcomes and caveats: Clinical and demographic metadata were provided uncurated, with the amount varying by source and participant.

Each collaborating institution followed its own protocols to collect whole blood in K2EDTA tubes. Collaborator samples were shipped for TCRbeta analysis as frozen whole blood, isolated PBMCs, or DNA extracted from either sample type. TCRbeta CDR3 regions were amplified from genomic DNA using the immunoSEQ Assay, a bias-controlled multiplex PCR. The study's own analysis went as follows. Within the assay, amplification of reference gene primers was used to estimate how many nucleated cells each sample contained. To quantify the absolute abundance of each unique TCRbeta CDR3 rearrangement, sequence reads were collapsed and filtered. For each sample, productive Simpson clonality was calculated as the square root of Simpson's diversity index across productive rearrangements. TCRdb mirrors the immuneACCESS table, restricted to in-frame sequences. Some clones are absent from its copies; in checked studies, under half trace to an unresolved V gene, and the reason for the others is unknown. V and J calls plus clone size are reproduced from that table; the DNA served to infer D and trimming. The sample profile shows 84,000 or so clones; approximately 80% of them were found once. The top ten clones comprise 10% to 15% of the sample.

This chain joins TRBV3-1 (or the pseudogene TRBV3-2) to TRBJ2-1, and TRBD2 may be the D gene, going by 7 matching bases. This TCR derives from a woman in her 70s with active or convalescent COVID-19. Sequenced sample: peripheral blood. CDR3 region: CASSQEGRGPAGQFF. The sequenced DNA: TGTGCCAGCAGCCAAGAAGGGCGGGGGCCCGCCGGGCAGTTCTTC.